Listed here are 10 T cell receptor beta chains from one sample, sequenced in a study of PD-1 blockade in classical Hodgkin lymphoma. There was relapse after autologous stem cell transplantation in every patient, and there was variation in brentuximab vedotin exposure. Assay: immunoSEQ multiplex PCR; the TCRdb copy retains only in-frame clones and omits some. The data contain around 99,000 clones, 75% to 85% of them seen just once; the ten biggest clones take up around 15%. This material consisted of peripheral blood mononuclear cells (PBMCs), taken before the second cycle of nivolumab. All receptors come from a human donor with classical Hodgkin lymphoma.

The DNA of the CDR3 is TGTGCCAGCAGTCTTGCTCGGCCGAACGGGGAGCTGTTTTTT. Translating gives CASSLARPNGELFF. V is TRBV28 and J is TRBJ2-2; D gene uncertain. Looked up from germline, CDR1 is MDHEN and CDR2 is SYDVKM. CDR3 length: 14 residues. Trimming took 5 bases from V and 7 from J, leaving 14 bases between them.

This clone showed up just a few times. CDR3 region: CASSLQGPGELFF. The CDR3 DNA sequence: TGCGCCAGCAGCCTACAGGGTCCCGGGGAGCTGTTTTTT. The chain couples TRBV4-1 to TRBJ2-2; tentatively, D is TRBD1 (6 bases). This CDR3 comprises 13 residues. Per the germline V gene, CDR1 is MGHRA and CDR2 is YSYEKL. Trimming removed 4 bases at V and 6 bases at J, with 9 bases between.

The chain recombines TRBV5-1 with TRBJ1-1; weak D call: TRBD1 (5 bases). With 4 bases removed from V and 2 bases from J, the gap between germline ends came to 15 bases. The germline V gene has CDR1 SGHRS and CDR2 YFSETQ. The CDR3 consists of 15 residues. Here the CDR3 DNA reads TGCGCCAGCAGCCTCGGGACGGCCCCTAACACTGAAGCTTTCTTT. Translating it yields CASSLGTAPNTEAFF.

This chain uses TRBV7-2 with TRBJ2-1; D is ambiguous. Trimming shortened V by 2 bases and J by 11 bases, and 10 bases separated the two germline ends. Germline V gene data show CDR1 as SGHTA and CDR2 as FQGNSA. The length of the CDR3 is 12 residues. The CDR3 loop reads CASSLRVGQQFF. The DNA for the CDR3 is TGTGCCAGCAGCTTAAGGGTTGGACAGCAGTTCTTC.

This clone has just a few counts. The CDR3 loop is CASSTPDRPRGYTF. CDR3 DNA: TGTGCCAGTAGTACCCCGGACCGACCGCGCGGCTACACCTTC. This rearrangement joins TRBV19 to TRBJ1-2; no firm D call. V gave up 4 bases and J gave up 8 bases, with 17 bases separating them. CDR3 length: 14 amino acids. Germline loops: CDR1 LNHDA, CDR2 SQIVND (reference sequence).

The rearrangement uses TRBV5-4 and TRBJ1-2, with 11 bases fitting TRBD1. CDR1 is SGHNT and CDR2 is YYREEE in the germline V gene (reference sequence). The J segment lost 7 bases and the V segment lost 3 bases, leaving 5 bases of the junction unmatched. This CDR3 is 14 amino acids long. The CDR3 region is CASSYGQGASGYTF. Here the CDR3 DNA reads TGTGCCAGCAGCTACGGACAGGGGGCGTCTGGCTACACCTTC.

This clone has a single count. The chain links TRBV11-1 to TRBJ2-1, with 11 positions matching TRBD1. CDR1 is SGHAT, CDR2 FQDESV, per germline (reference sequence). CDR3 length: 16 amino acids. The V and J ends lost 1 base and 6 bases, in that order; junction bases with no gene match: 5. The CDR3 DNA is TGTGCCAGCAGCTTAGATGGAGGGACAGGGGGCAATGAGCAGTTCTTC. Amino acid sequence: CASSLDGGTGGNEQFF.

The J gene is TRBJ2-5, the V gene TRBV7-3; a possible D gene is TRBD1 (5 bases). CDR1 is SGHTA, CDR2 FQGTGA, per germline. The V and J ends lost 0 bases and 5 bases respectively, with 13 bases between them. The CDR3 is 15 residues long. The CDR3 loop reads CASSLTGVKGETQYF. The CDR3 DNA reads TGTGCCAGCAGCTTAACTGGGGTAAAGGGGGAGACCCAGTACTTC.

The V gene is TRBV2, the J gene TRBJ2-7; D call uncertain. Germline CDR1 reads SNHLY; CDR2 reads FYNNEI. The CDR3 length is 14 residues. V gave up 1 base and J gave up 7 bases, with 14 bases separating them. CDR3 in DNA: TGTGCCAGCAGTGAAGTTGGGCCACGTTATGAGCAGTACTTC. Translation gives CASSEVGPRYEQYF.

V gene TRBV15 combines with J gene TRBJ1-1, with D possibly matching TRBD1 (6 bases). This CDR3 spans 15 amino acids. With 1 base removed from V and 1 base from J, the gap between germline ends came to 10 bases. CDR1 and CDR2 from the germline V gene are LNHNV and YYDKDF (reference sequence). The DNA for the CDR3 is TGTGCCACCAGCAGAGCAGGGGTCAGGAACACTGAAGCTTTCTTT. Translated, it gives CATSRAGVRNTEAFF. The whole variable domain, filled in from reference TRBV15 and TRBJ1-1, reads DAMVIQNPRYQVTQFGKPVTLSCSQTLNHNVMYWYQQKSSQAPKLLFHYYDKDFNNEADTPDNFQSRRPNTSFCFLDIRSPGLGDTAMYLCATSRAGVRNTEAFFGQGTRLTVV.